This note documents a single T cell receptor (beta chain) sequence. Its specificity is not known. Sequencing used immunoSEQ multiplex PCR; TCRdb keeps in-frame clones, though not all of them. The profile shows more than 95,000 clones, roughly 95% of them singletons. The CDR3 has 16 amino acids. CDR1 and CDR2 from the germline V gene are MDHEN and SYDVKM. The ends were cut back, 8 bases at V and 0 bases at J, with 16 bases in the middle. The entry originates in a study of cytomegalovirus exposure and HLA in healthy donors. Study outcomes and limitations: The study labeled under 200 TCR beta chains cytomegalovirus-associated. Subsequent analysis of the roughly 120 validation repertoires found a tendency for first-cohort TCR clusters to co-occur.

This sequence originates from a man in his late teens or twenties in good health and CMV-seronegative. This sequence joins TRBV28 and TRBJ2-2; D perhaps matches TRBD2 (5 bases). Sequenced material: PBMCs. DNA of the CDR3: TGTGCCAGCTCGCGGGCGGCAGCGCCGAACACCGGGGAGCTGTTTTTT. As protein: CASSRAAAPNTGELFF.